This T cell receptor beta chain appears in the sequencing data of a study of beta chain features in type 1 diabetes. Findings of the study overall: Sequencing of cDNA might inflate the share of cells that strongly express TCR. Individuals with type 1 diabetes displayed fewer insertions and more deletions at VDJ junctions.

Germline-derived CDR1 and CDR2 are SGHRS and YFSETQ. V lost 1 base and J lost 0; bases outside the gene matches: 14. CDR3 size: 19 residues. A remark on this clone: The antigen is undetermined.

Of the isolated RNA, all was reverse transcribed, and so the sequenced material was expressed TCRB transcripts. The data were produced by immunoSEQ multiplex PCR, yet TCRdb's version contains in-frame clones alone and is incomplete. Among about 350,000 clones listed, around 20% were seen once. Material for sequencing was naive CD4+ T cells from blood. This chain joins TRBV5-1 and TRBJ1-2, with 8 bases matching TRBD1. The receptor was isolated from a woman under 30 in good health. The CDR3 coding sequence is TGCGCCAGCAGCTTGAACGTCGGTCTTCAGGGGGCGACTAACTATGGCTACACCTTC. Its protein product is CASSLNVGLQGATNYGYTF.